This TCR beta chain was captured in a study of Ad26.COV2.S vaccination and SARS-CoV-2 variants (dated by TCRdb to the early 2020s). For the study in its entirety: Donors in the vaccine arm were drawn from COV1001, a phase I-IIa trial of Ad26.COV2.S in healthy adults that was multicentre, randomized, double-blind and placebo-controlled. The TCR-sequenced set comprised approximately 32 samples: around 20 Ad26.COV2.S vaccine recipients, 5 placebo recipients and 8 SARS-CoV-2 convalescent individuals. Trial participants were randomized into five groups of five, in which low-dose or high-dose Ad26.COV2.S was given once or twice, or placebo was given on both occasions. TCRbeta repertoire sequencing was used to assess the specificity and breadth of SARS-CoV-2-reactive T cell receptors after Ad26.COV2.S vaccination. Dosing of Ad26.COV2.S was intramuscular, at either 5x10^10 or 1x10^11 viral particles, delivered as one shot or as two shots spaced 56 days apart. Throughout the experiments and outcome assessment, investigators stayed blinded to trial group allocation.

The sample's treatment or condition label is to be understood as: 15 to 20 received Ad26.COV2.S at low or high dose, single or two shots; 5 received placebo; per-sample allocation not given. Repertoires of vaccine and placebo recipients were sequenced from samples taken on day 63 after the first injection. Cohort 1b enrolled roughly 25 adults aged 18-55 years at a single site in Boston, USA, between 29 July and 7 August 2020. Ad26.COV2.S was a replication-incompetent adenovirus type 26 vector that expressed a prefusion-stabilized SARS-CoV-2 spike protein derived from the original Wuhan strain. The CDR3 measures 16 amino acids from cysteine to phenylalanine. The entry retains the CDR3 DNA only, 48 bases that are in frame from base 1. Taken from the germline V gene, the CDR1 and CDR2 loops are SGHRS and YFSETQ. The germline ends are 13 bases apart after V is trimmed by 0 bases and J by 0 bases. TCRbeta CDR3 regions were sequenced with the immunoSEQ Assay. After extraction, genomic DNA underwent amplification by bias-controlled multiplex PCR, followed by high-throughput sequencing. The authors' pipeline ran thus. To quantify the absolute abundance of every unique TCRbeta CDR3 region, sequences were collapsed and filtered. T cell fraction was estimated by normalization of TCRbeta template counts to usable DNA, with usable DNA being measured through amplification of reference genes present in all nucleated cells. Repertoire TCRs were annotated as SARS-CoV-2-specific by exact matching of V gene, CDR3 amino acid sequence and J gene to a known reactive TCR set. The reference SARS-CoV-2 TCR set came from MIRA and was filtered for enrichment in COVID-19-positive ImmuneCODE repertoires, removing public or cross-reactive TCRs. Using the MIRA antigens, annotated TCRs were further analysed by specific ORF or by position within an ORF. Depth was the summed frequency of annotated unique rearrangements, while breadth was defined as annotated unique rearrangements over total unique productive rearrangements. Two-sided Wilcoxon rank-sum tests were applied when comparing TCR breadth between groups. TCRdb retrieved this table from immuneACCESS and kept in-frame rearrangements only. Not all clones are present; in checked studies, unresolved V genes account for under half, and no reason is known for the remainder. Clonal size and the V and J genes are those of that table, whereas D and trimming came from the DNA. The sample table lists about 350,000 clones, 75% to 90% of them with a count of one. In total, the top ten clones hold roughly 10% of the sample.

Beyond this particular receptor, the publication reports: Higher spike-specific TCR breadth was observed in Ad26.COV2.S recipients than in placebo recipients (P = 0.0014). Comparing responses between vaccine doses or regimens was not something the study was powered to do. The authors noted that total T cell responses may have been underestimated by the TCR breadth and depth analyses. After vaccination, spike-specific CD8+ and CD4+ T cell responses were reported to show substantial breadth. Vaccine and placebo recipients had comparable non-spike TCR breadth, which fits with the vaccine containing only spike.

With regard to this clone: The antigen it recognizes is unknown. Qualities for individual bases were not recorded, and no much larger clone is one base off.

The clonotype comes from a person aged 18-65 years who received the Ad26.COV2.S COVID-19 vaccine or a placebo. The material sequenced was peripheral blood, taken in a trial of Ad26.COV2.S vaccine versus placebo. This receptor chain uses TRBV5-1 and TRBJ2-7, with the D gene too uncertain to name. The nucleotide sequence reads as follows: TGCGCCAGCAGCTTGGAAGAGCGTTCGAGCTCCTACGAGCAGTACTTC. Translated, it reads CASSLEERSSSYEQYF.